This is a list of T cell receptor beta chains from one sample in a study of blood T cell repertoires in COVID-19. Assay: immunoSEQ multiplex PCR; the TCRdb copy retains only in-frame clones and omits some. The sample yields around 150,000 clones, 92% seen once. The sequenced material came from peripheral blood. The receptor source for this set is a man aged 25-40 years with COVID-19, enrolled during active disease. Both conserved end residues are part of each CDR3. The order of the fields is D gene, V gene, clone size, J gene, CDR3 protein, CDR3 DNA. The D gene is left open where the match is weak. The size of a clone is reported for some rows only, either as once, few or many, or as a class for expanded clones.

>TRBD2|TRBV7-2|-|TRBJ2-3
CASSLLHAGGPTDTQYF
TGTGCCAGCAGCTTACTGCATGCGGGGGGGCCCACAGATACGCAGTATTTT
>-|TRBV3-1/TRBV3-2|-|TRBJ1-5
CASSQAGQGIQPQHF
TGTGCCAGCAGCCAAGCGGGACAAGGTATTCAGCCCCAGCATTTT
>-|TRBV5-1|-|TRBJ2-2
CASSLQGGKAGELFF
TGCGCCAGCAGCCTACAGGGCGGCAAAGCCGGGGAGCTGTTTTTT
>-|TRBV30|-|TRBJ1-1
CAWSVRIGAAPEAFF
TGTGCCTGGAGTGTACGAATTGGGGCCGCGCCTGAAGCTTTCTTT
>-|TRBV5-1|-|TRBJ2-3
CASSQAPLPGTDTQYF
TGCGCCAGCAGCCAAGCTCCGTTACCGGGCACAGATACGCAGTATTTT
>-|TRBV6-5|-|TRBJ2-5
CASSSWTQPGETQYF
TGTGCCAGCAGTTCTTGGACCCAACCAGGGGAGACCCAGTACTTC
>-|TRBV5-1|-|TRBJ2-2
CASSKDRGTGELFF
TGCGCCAGCAGCAAGGATAGGGGAACCGGGGAGCTGTTTTTT
>TRBD1|TRBV27|once|TRBJ2-1
CASSDRGPVDEQFF
TGTGCCAGCAGCGACAGGGGGCCGGTGGATGAGCAGTTCTTC
>-|TRBV28|-|TRBJ1-1
CASSLLPGADMNTEAFF
TGTGCCAGCAGTTTATTACCAGGGGCAGATATGAACACTGAAGCTTTCTTT
>-|TRBV18|-|TRBJ1-2
CASSPQQGNGYTF
TGTGCCAGCTCACCTCAACAGGGAAATGGCTACACCTTC
>TRBD1|TRBV5-4|-|TRBJ1-1
CASQGGTGMATEAFF
TGTGCCAGCCAGGGTGGGACAGGGATGGCCACTGAAGCTTTCTTT
>TRBD2|TRBV23-1|-|TRBJ2-2
CASSQSGTTHTGELFF
TGCGCCAGCAGTCAATCCGGGACTACCCACACCGGGGAGCTGTTTTTT
>TRBD2|TRBV9|-|TRBJ2-5
CASSVSGGAGGTQYF
TGTGCCAGCAGCGTCAGCGGGGGGGCCGGTGGGACCCAGTACTTC
>-|TRBV7-8|-|TRBJ1-5
CASSLGGGAGSNQPQHF
TGTGCCAGCAGCTTAGGGGGAGGGGCGGGGAGCAATCAGCCCCAGCATTTT
>-|TRBV7-8|-|TRBJ1-5
CASSLLDQPQHF
TGTGCCAGCAGCTTACTCGATCAGCCCCAGCATTTT
>TRBD2|TRBV7-2|-|TRBJ2-2
CASSLGLAITGELFF
TGTGCCAGCAGCTTGGGACTAGCGATCACCGGGGAGCTGTTTTTT
>-|TRBV19|-|TRBJ2-5
CASSLETGQKQETQYF
TGTGCCAGTAGTCTGGAAACGGGTCAAAAACAAGAGACCCAGTACTTC
>-|TRBV29-1|-|TRBJ2-7
CSVEPPGSSYEQYF
TGCAGCGTTGAACCCCCGGGATCATCCTACGAGCAGTACTTC
>-|TRBV9|-|TRBJ2-1
CASSVDPTWGLNEQFF
TGTGCCAGCAGCGTAGACCCAACTTGGGGACTGAATGAGCAGTTCTTC
>TRBD1|TRBV5-6|-|TRBJ1-5
CASSLGTGPLYQPQHF
TGTGCCAGCAGCTTGGGGACAGGGCCTCTTTATCAGCCCCAGCATTTT
>TRBD1|TRBV6-5|-|TRBJ1-2
CASSYWGQGARGYTF
TGTGCCAGCAGTTACTGGGGACAGGGGGCAAGGGGCTACACCTTC
>-|TRBV19|-|TRBJ1-3
CASSISSAAGYSGNTIYF
TGTGCCAGTAGTATCTCTTCGGCAGCAGGGTACTCTGGAAACACCATATATTTT
>TRBD1|TRBV18|-|TRBJ2-7
CASSPPGTVPYEQYF
TGTGCCAGCTCACCGCCCGGGACAGTCCCCTACGAGCAGTACTTC
>-|TRBV21-1|-|TRBJ2-1
CASSKGGLRNEQFF
TGTGCCAGCAGCAAAGGCGGACTTCGGAATGAGCAGTTCTTC
>TRBD1|TRBV11-2|-|TRBJ1-2
CAIRSGTGGFRGYTF
TGTGCCATCAGGTCCGGGACAGGGGGCTTCAGGGGCTACACCTTC
>-|TRBV7-2|once|TRBJ2-6
CASSLGQNSGANVLTF
TGTGCCAGCAGCTTAGGGCAGAACTCTGGGGCCAACGTCCTGACTTTC
>TRBD1|TRBV28|-|TRBJ1-5
CASSLSGGFRPQHF
TGTGCCAGCAGTTTATCAGGGGGGTTTCGTCCCCAGCATTTT
>TRBD1|TRBV5-1|-|TRBJ1-1
CASSGQGGNTEAFF
TGCGCCAGCAGCGGACAGGGGGGGAACACTGAAGCTTTCTTT
>-|TRBV5-4|-|TRBJ2-1
CASSLSRSSYNEQFF
TGTGCCAGCAGCTTAAGCCGAAGCTCCTACAATGAGCAGTTCTTC
>TRBD2|TRBV5-1|-|TRBJ2-5
CASSLGLAVRETQYF
TGCGCCAGCAGCTTGGGACTAGCGGTACGGGAGACCCAGTACTTC
>TRBD1|TRBV27|-|TRBJ2-3
CASSLSLPGQGYDTQYF
TGTGCCAGCAGTTTATCCTTGCCGGGACAGGGATACGATACGCAGTATTTT
>-|TRBV15|-|TRBJ1-3
CATSRVADPGNTIYF
TGTGCCACCAGCAGGGTCGCGGATCCTGGAAACACCATATATTTT
>TRBD2|TRBV7-2|-|TRBJ2-3
CASSLEAGGKDTQYF
TGTGCCAGCAGCTTAGAAGCGGGGGGTAAAGATACGCAGTATTTT
>-|TRBV28|-|TRBJ2-3
CASRAGTSTDTQYF
TGTGCCAGCAGGGCCGGGACAAGCACAGATACGCAGTATTTT
>-|TRBV6-4|once|TRBJ1-2
CANGTRDGYTF
TGTGCCAACGGGACTAGGGATGGCTACACCTTC
>-|TRBV4-3|-|TRBJ1-2
CASSQVAGYGYTF
TGCGCCAGCAGCCAAGTGGCAGGGTATGGCTACACCTTC
>-|TRBV6-4|-|TRBJ1-6
CAACGYNSPLHF
TGTGCCGCGTGCGGATATAATTCACCCCTCCACTTT
>-|TRBV30|-|TRBJ2-4
CAWSATRLAKNIQYF
TGTGCCTGGAGTGCGACTAGACTAGCCAAAAACATTCAGTACTTC
>-|TRBV4-2|-|TRBJ1-2
CASSHASRGEGGYTF
TGTGCCAGCAGCCACGCTTCCCGGGGTGAGGGAGGCTACACCTTC
>TRBD1|TRBV7-2|-|TRBJ1-2
CASSSDRDYGYTF
TGTGCCAGCAGCTCAGACAGGGATTATGGCTACACCTTC
>-|TRBV27|-|TRBJ1-1
CASGRQATAMNTEAFF
TGTGCCAGTGGCAGACAGGCCACCGCCATGAACACTGAAGCTTTCTTT
>-|TRBV14|-|TRBJ1-2
CASSQVTNYGYTF
TGTGCCAGCAGCCAAGTCACTAACTATGGCTACACCTTC
>TRBD2|TRBV6-2/TRBV6-3|-|TRBJ2-5
CASSRTSGNQETQYF
TGTGCCAGCAGCCGAACTAGCGGGAACCAAGAGACCCAGTACTTC
>-|TRBV3-1/TRBV3-2|-|TRBJ1-2
CASSTPGHLYGYTF
TGTGCCAGCTCGACCCCGGGACACCTCTATGGCTACACCTTC
>TRBD2|TRBV11-3|-|TRBJ2-3
CASSQLAGGPPDTQYF
TGTGCCAGCAGCCAACTAGCGGGGGGGCCCCCTGATACGCAGTATTTT
>TRBD1|TRBV7-2|-|TRBJ2-1
CASSLHGTGASWPYNEQFF
TGTGCCAGCAGCTTGCATGGGACAGGGGCCTCGTGGCCCTACAATGAGCAGTTCTTC
>TRBD1|TRBV5-4|few|TRBJ2-7
CASSYALGGTGLYEQYF
TGTGCCAGCAGCTATGCGCTCGGAGGGACAGGGCTCTACGAGCAGTACTTC
>TRBD2|TRBV5-4|-|TRBJ2-3
CASSLAGSTDTQYF
TGTGCCAGCAGCCTAGCGGGTAGCACAGATACGCAGTATTTT
>-|TRBV6-5|-|TRBJ2-1
CASSWRASSYNEQFF
TGTGCCAGCAGTTGGCGGGCGAGCTCCTACAATGAGCAGTTCTTC
>-|TRBV24-1|-|TRBJ2-1
CATSGSPRDEQFF
TGTGCCACCAGTGGCTCCCCGAGGGATGAGCAGTTCTTC
>-|TRBV7-9|-|TRBJ2-2
CASSLGPRAGELFF
TGTGCCAGCAGCTTAGGCCCACGAGCCGGGGAGCTGTTTTTT
>TRBD1|TRBV19|-|TRBJ1-1
CASSLGQMNTEAFF
TGTGCCAGTAGTTTGGGACAGATGAACACTGAAGCTTTCTTT
>-|TRBV6-5|few|TRBJ1-2
CASSYDRTLGYGYTF
TGTGCCAGCAGTTACGACAGAACCCTTGGCTATGGCTACACCTTC